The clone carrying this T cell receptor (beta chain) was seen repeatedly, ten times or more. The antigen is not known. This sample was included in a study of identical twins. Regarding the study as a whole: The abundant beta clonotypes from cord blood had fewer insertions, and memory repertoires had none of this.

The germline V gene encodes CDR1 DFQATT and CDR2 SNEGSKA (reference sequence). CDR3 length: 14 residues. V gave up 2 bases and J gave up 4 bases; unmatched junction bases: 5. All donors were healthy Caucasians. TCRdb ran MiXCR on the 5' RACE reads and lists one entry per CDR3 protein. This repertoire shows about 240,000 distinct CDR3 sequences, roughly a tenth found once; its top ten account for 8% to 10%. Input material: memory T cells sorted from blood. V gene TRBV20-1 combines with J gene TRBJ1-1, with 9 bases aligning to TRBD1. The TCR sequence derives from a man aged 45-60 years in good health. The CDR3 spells CSARNPDRGTEAFF. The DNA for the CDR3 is TGCAGTGCTAGAAATCCGGACAGGGGCACTGAAGCTTTCTTT.